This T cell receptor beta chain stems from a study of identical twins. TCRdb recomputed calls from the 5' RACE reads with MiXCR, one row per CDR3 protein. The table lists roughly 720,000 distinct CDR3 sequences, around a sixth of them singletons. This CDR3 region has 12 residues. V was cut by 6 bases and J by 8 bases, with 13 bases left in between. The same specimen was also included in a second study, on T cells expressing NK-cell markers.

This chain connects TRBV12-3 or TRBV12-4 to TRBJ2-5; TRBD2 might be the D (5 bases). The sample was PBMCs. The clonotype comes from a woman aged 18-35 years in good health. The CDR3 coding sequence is TGTGCCAGCAGGCCCGGGATAGGAACCCAGTACTTC. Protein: CASRPGIGTQYF.